The rows below give T cell receptor beta chains drawn from one sample of a study of blood T cell repertoires in COVID-19. Sequencing was performed with immunoSEQ multiplex PCR; in TCRdb, only in-frame clones are kept and a portion is missing. In the table there are approximately 330,000 clones, about nine tenths of which are singletons. Sequenced input: PBMCs or T cells enriched from blood (not recorded which). These receptors were taken from a woman aged 25 to 39 who had recovered from COVID-19. CDR3s include the opening cysteine and the closing phenylalanine or tryptophan. D genes are given only for firm matches. The size field is filled for only some rows; it gives once, few, many or a size class.

cdr3_nt,cdr3_aa,v_call,j_call,d_call,clone_size
TGTGCCAGCAGCCTGACACTCGGGGAGCTGTTTTTT,CASSLTLGELFF,TRBV27,TRBJ2-2,.,.
TGTGCCAGCAGGAGAGGCCAGGGGGACGAGCAGTACTTC,CASRRGQGDEQYF,TRBV7-9,TRBJ2-7,TRBD1,.
TGTGCCAGCAGTTCGCCCACTTCCTACGAGCAGTACTTC,CASSSPTSYEQYF,TRBV12-3/TRBV12-4,TRBJ2-7,.,.
TGTGCCAGCAGTGAGAGTATTACGGGAGCGAACACCGGGGAGCTGTTTTTT,CASSESITGANTGELFF,TRBV6-1,TRBJ2-2,.,.
TGTGCCAGCTCACCCACACAGGATATCTCTGGAAACACCATATATTTT,CASSPTQDISGNTIYF,TRBV18,TRBJ1-3,.,.
TGCAGTGCTAGTGGCCCATCCCTAACCGAGCAGTACTTC,CSASGPSLTEQYF,TRBV20-1,TRBJ2-7,.,.
TGTGCCAGCAGTTTATCGGCAGGGGCGGACACCGGGGAGCTGTTTTTT,CASSLSAGADTGELFF,TRBV27,TRBJ2-2,.,.
TGCGCCAGCAGCCAAGAGGGGGCGGCCCGGAGCTCCTACAATGAGCAGTTCTTC,CASSQEGAARSSYNEQFF,TRBV4-1,TRBJ2-1,.,.
TGTGCCAGCAGCCAAGTTCTCGGGGACACCGGGGAGCTGTTTTTT,CASSQVLGDTGELFF,TRBV4-2,TRBJ2-2,.,.
TGTGCCAGCAGCTTAGAGGGGGGGCCCCAGCCCCAGCATTTT,CASSLEGGPQPQHF,TRBV11-2,TRBJ1-5,.,.
TGTGCCAGCAGTTTAGGCCTTTCGATGTGGAATGAGCAGTTCTTC,CASSLGLSMWNEQFF,TRBV27,TRBJ2-1,.,.
TGTGCCAGCAGCTCGGGACTGGGGCAGGGAAATTGGCAGCCCCAGCATTTT,CASSSGLGQGNWQPQHF,TRBV7-9,TRBJ1-5,.,.
TGTGCCAGCAGCTTGAGACTGTCAACGGGCAATGAGCAGTTCTTC,CASSLRLSTGNEQFF,TRBV11-2,TRBJ2-1,.,.
TGTGCCACCAGCAGAGTAAGTTCTGACGGGGAGCAGTTCTTC,CATSRVSSDGEQFF,TRBV15,TRBJ2-1,.,.
TGTGCCACCAGTGATCCCGGGACAGGTGGTGAAAAACTGTTTTTT,CATSDPGTGGEKLFF,TRBV24-1,TRBJ1-4,TRBD1,.
TGTGCCAGCAGTCTCCCCCAGACAGGGCTGGGAAACACCATATATTTT,CASSLPQTGLGNTIYF,TRBV28,TRBJ1-3,TRBD1,.
TGCGCCAGCAGTTCGTTGGGACAGGGAATAGACACCGGGGAGCTGTTTTTT,CASSSLGQGIDTGELFF,TRBV5-1,TRBJ2-2,TRBD1,.
TGTGCCAGCAGTCGACTAGCGGTCACAGATACGCAGTATTTT,CASSRLAVTDTQYF,TRBV6-5,TRBJ2-3,TRBD2,.
TGTGCCAGTAGTATAGATCTCGTCGAAGAGACCCAGTACTTC,CASSIDLVEETQYF,TRBV19,TRBJ2-5,.,.
TGTGCCAGCAGTTTCATCAGGACAGAGTACAATGAGCAGTTCTTC,CASSFIRTEYNEQFF,TRBV28,TRBJ2-1,.,.
TGCGCCAGCAGCTTGGTGGTGGTTGACAGGGCGTATGGCTACACCTTC,CASSLVVVDRAYGYTF,TRBV5-1,TRBJ1-2,TRBD1,.
TGTGCCAGCAGCCCAGGGGAACAGTTATATGGAAACACCATATATTTT,CASSPGEQLYGNTIYF,TRBV5-6,TRBJ1-3,.,.
TGTGCCACCCGGTTAGGGGGTAGCTCCTACGAGCAGTACTTC,CATRLGGSSYEQYF,TRBV2,TRBJ2-7,.,.
TGTGCCAGTTCTGGACTTACGAATTCACCCCTCCACTTT,CASSGLTNSPLHF,TRBV19,TRBJ1-6,.,.
TGTGCCAGCAGCTCGTTGGGCCCGAACACTGAAGCTTTCTTT,CASSSLGPNTEAFF,TRBV7-2,TRBJ1-1,.,.
TGTGCCAGCTCACCATTGTGGACAGGGACCTCTGGGGCCAACGTCCTGACTTTC,CASSPLWTGTSGANVLTF,TRBV18,TRBJ2-6,TRBD1,.
TGTGCCAGCAGAGGCGGAGGCGAGCAGTACTTC,CASRGGGEQYF,TRBV13,TRBJ2-7,.,.
TGTGCCAGCAGCCGGGAGGGTGTCTATGGCTACACCTTC,CASSREGVYGYTF,TRBV6-5,TRBJ1-2,.,.
TGTGCCTACTCAAGGGGGATCGATCAGCCCCAGCATTTT,CAYSRGIDQPQHF,TRBV30,TRBJ1-5,.,.
TGCGCCAGCAGTGGGACAGGGGAAGAGACCCAGTACTTC,CASSGTGEETQYF,TRBV10-1,TRBJ2-5,TRBD1,.
TGTGCCAGCAGCCAACAGGGAAGGGGCGGAAACACCATATATTTT,CASSQQGRGGNTIYF,TRBV3-1/TRBV3-2,TRBJ1-3,.,.
TGCGCCAGCAGCTTGATGGGACTAGCGGGAGCCGAGCAGTACTTC,CASSLMGLAGAEQYF,TRBV5-1,TRBJ2-7,TRBD2,.
TGTGCCATCTTCCGGGAGCCGTACTATGGCTACACCTTC,CAIFREPYYGYTF,TRBV10-3,TRBJ1-2,.,.
TGTGCCAGCAGCCGATTAGGAGGACTAGCGGGAGTAGACCCCGGGACCGGGGAGCTGTTTTTT,CASSRLGGLAGVDPGTGELFF,TRBV4-2,TRBJ2-2,TRBD2,.
TGTGCCAGCAGCTCCATAGCGGAGGCGAACACCGGGGAGCTGTTTTTT,CASSSIAEANTGELFF,TRBV7-2,TRBJ2-2,.,.
TGTGCCATTACTCGTATGACAGGGGCCGGCGCAGATACGCAGTATTTT,CAITRMTGAGADTQYF,TRBV10-3,TRBJ2-3,TRBD1,once
TGTGCCAGCAGCTATGGACAGGGGGTAGGTCAGCCCCAGCATTTT,CASSYGQGVGQPQHF,TRBV14,TRBJ1-5,TRBD1,.
TGTGCCAGCAGTGCGGAAGCGAGCGGGAGTTCCTACGAGCAGTACTTC,CASSAEASGSSYEQYF,TRBV2,TRBJ2-7,TRBD2,.
TGTGCCAGCAGCTTACAGGGAAGCCAGGATGGCTACACCTTC,CASSLQGSQDGYTF,TRBV5-4,TRBJ1-2,.,.
TGTGCCAGCAGAGAGGGACAGGGGATTGAATACTTC,CASREGQGIEYF,TRBV7-2,TRBJ2-7,TRBD1,.